These 2 T cell receptor beta chains were sequenced from one sample in a study of CD8+ T cells in alopecia areata. The sequencing template was cDNA reverse transcribed from extracted RNA. Data came from immunoSEQ multiplex PCR; TCRdb stores just in-frame clones and leaves some out. The data contain about 190,000 clones, about three fifths of them singletons. The treatment is: oral pan-JAK inhibitor, 5-10 mg twice daily. The input for sequencing was CD4+ T cells sorted from blood, taken at week 4, from a patient treated with tofacitinib. Source of these receptors: a human donor with alopecia areata.

The rearrangement links TRBV5-1 to TRBJ1-5; tentatively, D is TRBD1 (6 bases). The CDR3 loop spans 15 amino acids. V dropped 0 bases and J dropped 4 bases, with 11 bases sitting between them. Germline lookup yields CDR1 SGHRS and CDR2 YFSETQ. Here the CDR3 reads CASSLGQGKNQPQHF. CDR3 DNA: TGCGCCAGCAGCTTGGGTCAGGGGAAGAATCAGCCCCAGCATTTT.

The J gene is TRBJ2-2, the V gene TRBV30, with 8 bases lining up with TRBD2. The germline V gene encodes CDR1 GTSNPN and CDR2 SVGIG (reference sequence). V trimming: 3 bases; J trimming: 0 bases; junction bases outside the gene matches: 6. CDR3 size: 16 residues. CDR3 DNA: TGTGCCTGGAGCCCAAAGGGACTAGCGAACACCGGGGAGCTGTTTTTT. Encoded protein: CAWSPKGLANTGELFF. Complete variable domain (other parts from reference TRBV30 and TRBJ2-2): SQTIHQWPATLVQPVGSPLSLECTVEGTSNPNLYWYRQAAGRGLQLLFYSVGIGQISSEVPQNLSASRPQDRQFILSSKKLLLSDSGFYLCAWSPKGLANTGELFFGEGSRLTVL.